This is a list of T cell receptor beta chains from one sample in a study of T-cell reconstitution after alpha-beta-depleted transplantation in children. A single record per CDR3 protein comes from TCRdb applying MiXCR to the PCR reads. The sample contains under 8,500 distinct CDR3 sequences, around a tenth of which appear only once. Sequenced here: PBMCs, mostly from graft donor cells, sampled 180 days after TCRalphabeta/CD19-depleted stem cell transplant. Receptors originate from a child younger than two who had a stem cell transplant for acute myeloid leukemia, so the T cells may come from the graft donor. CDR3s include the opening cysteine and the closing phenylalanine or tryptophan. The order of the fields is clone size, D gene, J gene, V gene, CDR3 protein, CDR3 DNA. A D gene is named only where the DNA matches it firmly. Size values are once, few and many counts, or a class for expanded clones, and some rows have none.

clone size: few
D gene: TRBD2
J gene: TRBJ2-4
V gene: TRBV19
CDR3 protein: CASSPIYSGTTKNIQYF
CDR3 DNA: TGTGCCAGTAGTCCTATCTATAGCGGGACTACAAAAAACATTCAGTACTTC

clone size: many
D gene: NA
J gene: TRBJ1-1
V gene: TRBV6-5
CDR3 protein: CASSYSGGSGETEAFF
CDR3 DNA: TGTGCCAGCAGTTACTCGGGGGGCTCGGGTGAAACTGAAGCTTTCTTT

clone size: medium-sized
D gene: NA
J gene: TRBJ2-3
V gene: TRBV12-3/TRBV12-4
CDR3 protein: CASSSSAQVGPDTQYF
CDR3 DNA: TGTGCCAGCAGTTCCTCCGCACAGGTGGGACCAGATACGCAGTATTTT

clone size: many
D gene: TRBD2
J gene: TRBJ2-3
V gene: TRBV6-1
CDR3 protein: CASSEGFLADLFLGTDTQYF
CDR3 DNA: TGTGCCAGCAGCGAGGGTTTTCTAGCGGACCTCTTTCTAGGCACAGATACGCAGTATTTT

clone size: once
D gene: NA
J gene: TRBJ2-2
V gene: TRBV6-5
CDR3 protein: CASSFRTDNTGELFF
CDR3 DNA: TGTGCCAGCAGTTTTCGGACAGATAACACCGGGGAGCTGTTTTTT

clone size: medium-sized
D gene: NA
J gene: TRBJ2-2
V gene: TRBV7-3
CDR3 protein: CASELQGGLGGELFF
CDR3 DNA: TGTGCCAGCGAACTACAGGGAGGTTTGGGCGGGGAGCTGTTTTTT

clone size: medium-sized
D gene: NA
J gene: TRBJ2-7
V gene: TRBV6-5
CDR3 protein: CAIGYSYEQYF
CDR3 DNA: TGTGCCATAGGGTACTCCTACGAGCAGTACTTC

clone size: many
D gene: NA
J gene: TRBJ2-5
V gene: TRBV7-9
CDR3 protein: CASSPRLGLRETQYF
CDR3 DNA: TGTGCCAGCAGCCCCCGACTAGGGTTGCGAGAGACCCAGTACTTC

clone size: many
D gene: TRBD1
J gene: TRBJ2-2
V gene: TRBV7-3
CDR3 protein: CASSSPGTGADNTGELFF
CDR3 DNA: TGTGCCAGCAGCTCCCCCGGGACAGGGGCCGACAACACCGGGGAGCTGTTTTTT

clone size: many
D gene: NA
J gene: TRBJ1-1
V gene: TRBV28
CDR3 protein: CASSSPSTDMNTEAFF
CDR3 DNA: TGTGCCAGCAGTTCTCCCTCCACGGATATGAACACTGAAGCTTTCTTT

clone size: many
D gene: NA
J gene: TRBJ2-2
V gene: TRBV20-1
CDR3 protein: CSAREMSGSNTGELFF
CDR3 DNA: TGCAGTGCTAGAGAGATGTCAGGATCGAACACCGGGGAGCTGTTTTTT

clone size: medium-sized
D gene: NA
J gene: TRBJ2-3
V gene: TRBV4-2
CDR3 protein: CASSSRQDSTDTQYF
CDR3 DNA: TGTGCCAGCAGCTCCCGACAGGATAGCACAGATACGCAGTATTTT

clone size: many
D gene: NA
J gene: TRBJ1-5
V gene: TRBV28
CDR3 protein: CASSPYLANQPQHF
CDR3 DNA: TGTGCCAGCAGCCCCTATCTGGCCAATCAGCCCCAGCATTTT

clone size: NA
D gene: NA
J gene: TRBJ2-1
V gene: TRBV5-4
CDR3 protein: CASSLVRASGGQFF
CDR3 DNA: TGTGCCAGCAGCTTGGTACGAGCATCCGGTGGGCAGTTCTTC

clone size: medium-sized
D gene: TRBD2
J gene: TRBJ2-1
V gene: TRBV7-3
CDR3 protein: CASSLSRVAGGKEQFF
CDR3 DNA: TGTGCCAGCAGCTTAAGCAGGGTAGCGGGAGGGAAGGAGCAGTTCTTC

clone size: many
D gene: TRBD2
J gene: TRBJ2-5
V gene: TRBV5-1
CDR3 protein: CASSQSREGTQYF
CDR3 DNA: TGCGCCAGCAGCCAGTCGAGGGAGGGGACCCAGTACTTC

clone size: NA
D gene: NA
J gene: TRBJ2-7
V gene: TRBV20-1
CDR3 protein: CSASRLVRGLAAYEQYF
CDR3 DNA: TGCAGTGCTAGCCGGTTGGTGAGGGGGCTAGCGGCCTACGAGCAGTACTTC

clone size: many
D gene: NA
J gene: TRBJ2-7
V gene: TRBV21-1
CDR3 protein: CASSKAPYLDRPRVIEQYF
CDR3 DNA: TGTGCCAGCAGCAAAGCGCCTTATCTGGACAGGCCAAGGGTAATAGAGCAGTACTTC

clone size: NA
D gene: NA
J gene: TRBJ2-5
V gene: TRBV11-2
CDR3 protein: CASSLDRSSGTQYF
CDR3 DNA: TGTGCCAGCAGCTTAGATCGGAGTAGTGGGACCCAGTACTTC

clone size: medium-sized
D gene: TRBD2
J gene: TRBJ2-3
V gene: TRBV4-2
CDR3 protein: CASSRRQLAEDTQYF
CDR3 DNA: TGTGCCAGCAGCCGACGTCAGCTAGCGGAAGATACGCAGTATTTT

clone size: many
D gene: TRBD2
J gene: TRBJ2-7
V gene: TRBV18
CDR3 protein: CASSRTSLDEQYF
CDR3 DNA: TGTGCCAGCTCACGGACTAGCCTGGACGAGCAGTACTTC

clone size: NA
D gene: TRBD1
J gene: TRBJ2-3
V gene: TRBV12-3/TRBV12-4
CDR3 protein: CASSRDRETDTQYF
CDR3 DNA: TGTGCCAGCAGTAGAGACAGGGAAACAGATACGCAGTATTTT

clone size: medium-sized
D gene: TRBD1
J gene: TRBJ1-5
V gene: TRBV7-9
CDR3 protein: CASTTGGNQPQHF
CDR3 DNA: TGTGCCAGCACGACAGGGGGTAATCAGCCCCAGCATTTT

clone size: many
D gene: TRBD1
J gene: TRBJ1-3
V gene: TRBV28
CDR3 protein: CASSSPTGSGNTIYF
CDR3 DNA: TGTGCCAGCAGTTCCCCGACAGGGTCTGGAAACACCATATATTTT

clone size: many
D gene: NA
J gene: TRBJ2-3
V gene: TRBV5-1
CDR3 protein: CASSFRTALTTDTQYF
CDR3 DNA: TGCGCCAGCAGCTTCAGGACAGCCTTAACCACAGATACGCAGTATTTT

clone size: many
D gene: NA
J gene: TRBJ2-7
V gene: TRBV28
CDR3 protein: CASSSMDMPIEQYF
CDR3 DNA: TGTGCCAGCAGTTCCATGGACATGCCAATCGAGCAGTACTTC

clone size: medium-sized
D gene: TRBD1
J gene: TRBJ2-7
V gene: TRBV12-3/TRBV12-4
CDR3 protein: CASTPGQPYGEQYF
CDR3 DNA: TGTGCCAGCACCCCGGGACAGCCCTACGGTGAGCAGTACTTC

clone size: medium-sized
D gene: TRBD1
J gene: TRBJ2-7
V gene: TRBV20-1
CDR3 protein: CSAIPGQGPHEQYF
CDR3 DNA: TGCAGTGCTATCCCCGGACAGGGTCCCCACGAGCAGTACTTC

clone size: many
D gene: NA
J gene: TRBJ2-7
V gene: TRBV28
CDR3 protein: CASTSDSSYEQYF
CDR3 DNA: TGTGCCAGCACCTCGGACAGCTCCTACGAGCAGTACTTC

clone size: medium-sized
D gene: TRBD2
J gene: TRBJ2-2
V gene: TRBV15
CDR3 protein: CATSRILAEGTGELFF
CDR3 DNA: TGTGCCACCAGCAGGATACTAGCGGAAGGCACCGGGGAGCTGTTTTTT

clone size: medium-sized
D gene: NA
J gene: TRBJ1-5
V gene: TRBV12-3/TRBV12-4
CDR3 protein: CASSLVGEDQPQHF
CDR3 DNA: TGTGCCAGCAGTTTAGTAGGGGAGGATCAGCCCCAGCATTTT

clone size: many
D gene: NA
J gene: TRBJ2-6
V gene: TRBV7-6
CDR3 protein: CASSLASPSGANVLTF
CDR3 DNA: TGTGCCAGCAGCTTAGCTAGCCCCTCTGGGGCCAACGTCCTGACTTTC

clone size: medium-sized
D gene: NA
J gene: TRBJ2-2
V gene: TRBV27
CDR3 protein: CASTQGRTNTGELFF
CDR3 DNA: TGTGCCAGCACCCAGGGGCGGACGAACACCGGGGAGCTGTTTTTT

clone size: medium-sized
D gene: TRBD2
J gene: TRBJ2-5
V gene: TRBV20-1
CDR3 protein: CSARDRLSGRRGQETQYF
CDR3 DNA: TGCAGTGCTAGAGATCGCCTTAGCGGGAGGAGAGGGCAAGAGACCCAGTACTTC